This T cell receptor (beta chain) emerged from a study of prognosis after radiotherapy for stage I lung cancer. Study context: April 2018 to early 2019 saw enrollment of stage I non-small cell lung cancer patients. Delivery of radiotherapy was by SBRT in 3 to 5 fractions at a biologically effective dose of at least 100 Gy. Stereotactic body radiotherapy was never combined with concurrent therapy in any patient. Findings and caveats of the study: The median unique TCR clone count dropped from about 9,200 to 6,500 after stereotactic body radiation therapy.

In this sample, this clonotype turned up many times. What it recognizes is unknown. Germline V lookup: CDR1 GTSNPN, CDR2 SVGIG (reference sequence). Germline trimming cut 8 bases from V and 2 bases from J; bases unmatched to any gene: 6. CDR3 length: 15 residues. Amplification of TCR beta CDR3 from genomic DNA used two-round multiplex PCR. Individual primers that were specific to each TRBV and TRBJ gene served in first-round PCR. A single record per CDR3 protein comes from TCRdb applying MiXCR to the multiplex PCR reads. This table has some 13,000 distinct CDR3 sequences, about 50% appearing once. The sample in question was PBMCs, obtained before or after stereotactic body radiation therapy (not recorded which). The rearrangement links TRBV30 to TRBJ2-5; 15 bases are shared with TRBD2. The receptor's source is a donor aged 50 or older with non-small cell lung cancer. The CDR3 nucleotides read TGTGCCGGACTAGCGGGAGGGGGATTTCAAGAGACCCAGTACTTC. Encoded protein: CAGLAGGGFQETQYF.